This is a list of T cell receptor beta chains from one sample in a study of vaccination and CD4 T cells after COVID-19. One entry per CDR3 protein, called by TCRdb with MiXCR from the PCR reads. Of roughly 13,000 distinct CDR3 sequences detected, roughly 50% appear once; the ten largest clones hold around 9.3%. Their specific antigens are unknown. Sequencing was performed on CD4+ T cells from blood, cultured in vitro, taken before SARS-CoV-2 vaccination. Source of these receptors: a human donor who had recovered from COVID-19. Each CDR3 is given with its conserved first and last residue. A D gene is named only where the DNA matches it firmly. Clone size is given for some rows only: seen once, a few or many times, or a class if the clone is expanded.

V	J	size	D	DNA	CDR3
TRBV30	TRBJ2-5	.	TRBD1	TGTGCCTGGAGGTGGACAGGGTCAGAGACCCAGTACTTC	CAWRWTGSETQYF
TRBV6-2/TRBV6-3	TRBJ1-2	.	.	TGTGCCAGCAGTTACGCTGGGGCCGCGATGGGGAAAAATGGCTACACCTTC	CASSYAGAAMGKNGYTF
TRBV28	TRBJ2-2	.	.	TGTGCCACCAGGACAGCGAACACCGGGGAGCTGTTTTTT	CATRTANTGELFF
TRBV7-9	TRBJ2-2	.	TRBD1	TGTGCCAGCAGCCGGACAGGGGGCTCGAACACCGGGGAGCTGTTTTTT	CASSRTGGSNTGELFF
TRBV18	TRBJ1-1	.	.	TGTGCCAGCTCACCGCGACAGTATGAAGCTTTCTTT	CASSPRQYEAFF
TRBV5-4	TRBJ2-7	.	.	TGTGCCAGCAGCACCTATACTATATCAGGTTCCCTTAGCTCCTACGAGCAGTACTTC	CASSTYTISGSLSSYEQYF
TRBV11-2	TRBJ2-7	few	.	TGTGCCAGCAGCTATCAAGGGGCCTTCGGCGAGCAGTACTTC	CASSYQGAFGEQYF
TRBV5-6	TRBJ2-5	.	.	TGTGCCAGCAGCCTGAGGGCAGTGCCGGAGACCCAGTACTTC	CASSLRAVPETQYF
TRBV30	TRBJ1-5	few	.	TGTGCCTGGAGTGACCAGGGTGGTCAGCCCCAGCATTTT	CAWSDQGGQPQHF
TRBV27	TRBJ1-2	.	.	TGTGCCAGCAGTTCGCAGGACGGACCTAGCTACACCTTC	CASSSQDGPSYTF
TRBV6-1	TRBJ1-2	few	.	TGTGCCAGCAGCCGACAGGTTTCTGGTCTGGATGGCTACACCTTC	CASSRQVSGLDGYTF
TRBV6-5	TRBJ1-1	.	.	TGTGCCAGCAGTTACTCGGGGGGAGTCGGCACTGAAGCTTTCTTT	CASSYSGGVGTEAFF
TRBV19	TRBJ2-1	.	.	TGTGCCACCTCAGAAGCAACCTACAATGAGCAGTTCTTC	CATSEATYNEQFF
TRBV6-1	TRBJ1-6	.	TRBD1	TGTGCCAGCAGCCGGGGACAGGGGGCCCTGATGGTTGATTCACCCCTCCACTTT	CASSRGQGALMVDSPLHF
TRBV30	TRBJ2-5	.	TRBD2	TGTGCCTGGAGTGGTAGCGGGGGGGCCGAGACCCAGTACTTC	CAWSGSGGAETQYF
TRBV20-1	TRBJ1-1	.	.	TGCAGTGCTAGAAAAATGAACACTGAAGCTTTCTTT	CSARKMNTEAFF
TRBV7-2	TRBJ1-1	.	.	TGTGCCAGCAGGAACGGGGTAGTGGGCACTGAAGCTTTCTTT	CASRNGVVGTEAFF
TRBV19	TRBJ2-5	.	.	TGTGCCAGTAGAAGCAACTTCAGGGGACTAAAAGAGACCCAGTACTTC	CASRSNFRGLKETQYF
TRBV7-7	TRBJ2-5	.	.	TGTGCCAGCAGCATACTAGGCCTGGGGGAGACCCAGTACTTC	CASSILGLGETQYF
TRBV12-3/TRBV12-4	TRBJ1-1	.	.	TGTGCCAGCAGTTTCCGGATCAACACTGAAGCTTTCTTT	CASSFRINTEAFF
TRBV6-2/TRBV6-3	TRBJ1-2	.	.	TGTGCCAGCACCGGAGAACAGGTCTATGGCTACACCTTC	CASTGEQVYGYTF
TRBV20-1	TRBJ2-7	few	TRBD2	TGCAGTGCTAGCCTCGCTAGCGGCTCCTACGAGCAGTACTTC	CSASLASGSYEQYF
TRBV19	TRBJ1-1	.	TRBD1	TGTGCCAGTAAGTCGACAGGGACTACTGAAGCTTTCTTT	CASKSTGTTEAFF
TRBV20-1	TRBJ1-2	.	.	TGCAGTGCTAGACCAAGGACAGTAGCTAACTATGGCTACACCTTC	CSARPRTVANYGYTF
TRBV7-9	TRBJ1-1	few	TRBD1	TGTGCCAGCATCGGACAGGGAGTCGTGACTGAAGCTTTCTTT	CASIGQGVVTEAFF
TRBV20-1	TRBJ1-2	.	.	TGCAGTGCTGGAAGACAGGCCCACACCTTC	CSAGRQAHTF
TRBV10-3	TRBJ2-2	.	.	TGTGCCATCAGTGAGTCAGGGGGTGACACCGGGGAGCTGTTTTTT	CAISESGGDTGELFF
TRBV7-9	TRBJ2-3	.	.	TGTGCCAGCAGCGTCACAGGTGCTGGCACAGATACGCAGTATTTT	CASSVTGAGTDTQYF
TRBV7-2	TRBJ1-3	.	.	TGTGCCAGCAGCTTAGGACGGTCTCGGGACACCATATATTTT	CASSLGRSRDTIYF
TRBV24-1	TRBJ1-2	.	.	TGTGCCACCAGTGGGCATGGAAACTATGGCTACACCTTC	CATSGHGNYGYTF
TRBV7-2	TRBJ2-4	.	TRBD2	TGTGCCAGCAGCCTTAATAGCGGGGGGAGCGCCATTCAGTACTTC	CASSLNSGGSAIQYF
TRBV7-2	TRBJ1-2	.	.	TGTGCCAGCAGCTTAGGTCGCGGAGGACTCTATGGCTACACCTTC	CASSLGRGGLYGYTF
TRBV20-1	TRBJ2-5	.	.	TGCAGTGGCGAGGCTTCGGAGACCCAGTACTTC	CSGEASETQYF
TRBV10-3	TRBJ1-1	.	.	TGTGCCATCACCTCAGAGGTTAACACTGAAGCTTTCTTT	CAITSEVNTEAFF
TRBV14	TRBJ1-2	.	.	TGTGCCAGCAGCCAAGATTTGGGGAATGGCTACACCTTC	CASSQDLGNGYTF
TRBV19	TRBJ2-2	.	.	TGTGCCAGTAGTCAGGCAGGGCCCTCCTCCGCGAACACCGGGGAGCTGTTTTTT	CASSQAGPSSANTGELFF
TRBV7-8	TRBJ2-2	few	TRBD2	TGTGCCAGCAGCGCTGTAGCGGGAGGAGGGAACGGGGAGCTGTTTTTT	CASSAVAGGGNGELFF
TRBV20-1	TRBJ2-1	.	.	TGCAGTGCTAGAGGGGGAGTTGAGCAGTTCTTC	CSARGGVEQFF
TRBV6-2/TRBV6-3	TRBJ2-1	.	.	TGTGCCAGCAGAAAAGCGGGCTACAATGAGCAGTTCTTC	CASRKAGYNEQFF
TRBV6-2/TRBV6-3	TRBJ2-6	.	.	TGTGCCAGCAGTTATACAGGGAGTGGGGCCAACGTCCTGACTTTC	CASSYTGSGANVLTF
TRBV11-3	TRBJ2-7	.	TRBD1	TGTGCCAGCAGCTCGGAGACAGGGTGGAAACCCTACGAGCAGTACTTC	CASSSETGWKPYEQYF